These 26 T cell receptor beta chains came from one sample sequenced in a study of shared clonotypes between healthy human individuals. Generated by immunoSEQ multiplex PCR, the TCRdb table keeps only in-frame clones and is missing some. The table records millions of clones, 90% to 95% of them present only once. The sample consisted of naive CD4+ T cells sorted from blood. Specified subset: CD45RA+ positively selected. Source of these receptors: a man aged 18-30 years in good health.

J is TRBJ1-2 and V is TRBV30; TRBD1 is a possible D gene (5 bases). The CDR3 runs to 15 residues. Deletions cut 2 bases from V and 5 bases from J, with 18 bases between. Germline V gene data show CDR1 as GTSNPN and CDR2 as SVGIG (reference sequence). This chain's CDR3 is CAWSPRDRLRYGYTF. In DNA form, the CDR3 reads TGTGCCTGGAGTCCCCGGGACCGACTAAGGTATGGCTACACCTTC.

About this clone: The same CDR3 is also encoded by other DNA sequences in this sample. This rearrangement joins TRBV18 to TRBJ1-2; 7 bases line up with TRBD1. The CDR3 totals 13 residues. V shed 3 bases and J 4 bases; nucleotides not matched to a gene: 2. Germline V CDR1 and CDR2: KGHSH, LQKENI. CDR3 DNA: TGTGCCAGCTCACCGACAGGGCTCTATGGCTACACCTTC. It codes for CASSPTGLYGYTF.

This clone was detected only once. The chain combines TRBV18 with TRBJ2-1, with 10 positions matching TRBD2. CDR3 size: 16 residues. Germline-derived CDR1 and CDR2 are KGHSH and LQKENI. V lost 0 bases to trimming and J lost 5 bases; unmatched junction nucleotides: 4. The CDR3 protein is CASSPPGLAIDNEQFF. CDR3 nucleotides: TGTGCCAGCTCACCACCGGGACTAGCGATCGACAATGAGCAGTTCTTC.

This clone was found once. CDR3 in amino acids: CSVRQVLSSYEQYF. The CDR3 nucleotides read TGCAGCGTCCGACAGGTCCTAAGCTCCTACGAGCAGTACTTC. The chain is built from TRBV29-1 and TRBJ2-7; possible D gene TRBD1, 6 bases. CDR1 is SQVTM, CDR2 ANQGSEA, per germline. CDR3 length equals 14 residues. Trimming removed 6 bases at V and 0 bases at J, with 15 bases between.

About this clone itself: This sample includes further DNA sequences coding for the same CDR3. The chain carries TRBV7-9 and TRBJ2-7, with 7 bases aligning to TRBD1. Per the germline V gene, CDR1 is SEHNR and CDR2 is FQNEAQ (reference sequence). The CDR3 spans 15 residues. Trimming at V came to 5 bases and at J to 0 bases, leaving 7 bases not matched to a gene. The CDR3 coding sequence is TGTGCCAGCAGCCCCGAGACAGGGAGCTCCTACGAGCAGTACTTC. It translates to CASSPETGSSYEQYF. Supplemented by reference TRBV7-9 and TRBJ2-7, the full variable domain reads DTGVSQNPRHKITKRGQNVTFRCDPISEHNRLYWYRQTLGQGPEFLTYFQNEAQLEKSRLLSDRFSAERPKGSFSTLEIQRTEQGDSAMYLCASSPETGSSYEQYFGPGTRLTVT.

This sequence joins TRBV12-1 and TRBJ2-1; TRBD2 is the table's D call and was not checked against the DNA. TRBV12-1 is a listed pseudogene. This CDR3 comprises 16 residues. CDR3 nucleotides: TGTGCCAGCAGCCCGAGCAGCGGAAGCTCCTACAATGAGCAGTTCTTC. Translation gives CASSPSSGSSYNEQFF.

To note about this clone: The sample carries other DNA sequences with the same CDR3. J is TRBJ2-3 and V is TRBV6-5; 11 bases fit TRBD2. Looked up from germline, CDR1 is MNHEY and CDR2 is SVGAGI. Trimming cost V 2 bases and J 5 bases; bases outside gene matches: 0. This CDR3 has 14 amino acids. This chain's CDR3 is CASSYGLAGDTQYF. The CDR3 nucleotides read TGTGCCAGCAGTTACGGACTAGCGGGAGATACGCAGTATTTT.

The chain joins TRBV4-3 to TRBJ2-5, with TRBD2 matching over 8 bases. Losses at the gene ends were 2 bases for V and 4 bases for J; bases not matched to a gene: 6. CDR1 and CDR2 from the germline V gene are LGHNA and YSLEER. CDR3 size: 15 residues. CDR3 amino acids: CASSQNRGGPETQYF. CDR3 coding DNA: TGCGCCAGCAGCCAAAACCGGGGGGGGCCAGAGACCCAGTACTTC.

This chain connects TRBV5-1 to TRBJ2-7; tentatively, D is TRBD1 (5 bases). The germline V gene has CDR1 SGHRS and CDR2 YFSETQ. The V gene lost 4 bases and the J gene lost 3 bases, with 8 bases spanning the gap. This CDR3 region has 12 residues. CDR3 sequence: CASSVDNYEQYF. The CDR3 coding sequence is TGCGCCAGCAGCGTGGACAACTACGAGCAGTACTTC.

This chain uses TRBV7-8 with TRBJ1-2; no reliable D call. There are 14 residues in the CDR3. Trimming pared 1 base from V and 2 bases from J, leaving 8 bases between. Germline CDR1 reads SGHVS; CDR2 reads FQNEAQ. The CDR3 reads CASSLVQDNYGYTF. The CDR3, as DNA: TGTGCCAGCAGCTTAGTTCAGGACAACTATGGCTACACCTTC.

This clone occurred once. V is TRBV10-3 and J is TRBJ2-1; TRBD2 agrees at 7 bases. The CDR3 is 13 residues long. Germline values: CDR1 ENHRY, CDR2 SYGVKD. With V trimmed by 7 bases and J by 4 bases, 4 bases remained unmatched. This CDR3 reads CAITEAGYNEQFF. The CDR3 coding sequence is TGTGCCATCACTGAAGCGGGGTACAATGAGCAGTTCTTC.

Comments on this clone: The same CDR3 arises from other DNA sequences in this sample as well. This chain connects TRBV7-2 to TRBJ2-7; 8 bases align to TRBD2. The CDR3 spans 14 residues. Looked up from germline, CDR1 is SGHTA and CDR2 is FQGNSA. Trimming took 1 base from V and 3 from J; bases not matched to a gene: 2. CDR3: CASSLDTSGYEQYF. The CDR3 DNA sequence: TGTGCCAGCAGCTTAGACACTAGCGGCTACGAGCAGTACTTC.

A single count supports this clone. Here the CDR3 reads CASSDRSSGYEQYF. The DNA of the CDR3 is TGTGCCAGCAGTGACCGGTCTAGCGGATACGAGCAGTACTTC. The V and J genes are TRBV2 and TRBJ2-7; 7 nucleotides agree with TRBD2. Losses at the gene ends were 3 bases for V and 4 bases for J; bases not matched to a gene: 6. Germline CDR1 and CDR2: SNHLY and FYNNEI. The CDR3 extends over 14 amino acids.

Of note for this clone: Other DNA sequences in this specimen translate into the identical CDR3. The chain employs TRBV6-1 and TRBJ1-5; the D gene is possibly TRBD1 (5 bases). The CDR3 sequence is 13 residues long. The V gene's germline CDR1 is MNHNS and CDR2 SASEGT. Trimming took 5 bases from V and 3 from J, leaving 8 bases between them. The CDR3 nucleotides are TGTGCCAGCAGTCGGGACCCCAATCAGCCCCAGCATTTT. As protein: CASSRDPNQPQHF.

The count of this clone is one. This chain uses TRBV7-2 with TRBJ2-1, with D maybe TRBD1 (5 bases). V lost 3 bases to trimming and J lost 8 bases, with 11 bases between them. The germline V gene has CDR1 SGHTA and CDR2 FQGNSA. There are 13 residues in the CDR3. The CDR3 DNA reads TGTGCCAGCAGCTTGTGGCAGGGCGATGAGCAGTTCTTC. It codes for CASSLWQGDEQFF. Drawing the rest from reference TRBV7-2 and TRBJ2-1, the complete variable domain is GAGVSQSPSNKVTEKGKDVELRCDPISGHTALYWYRQSLGQGLEFLIYFQGNSAPDKSGLPSDRFSAERTGGSVSTLTIQRTQQEDSAVYLCASSLWQGDEQFFGPGTRLTVL.

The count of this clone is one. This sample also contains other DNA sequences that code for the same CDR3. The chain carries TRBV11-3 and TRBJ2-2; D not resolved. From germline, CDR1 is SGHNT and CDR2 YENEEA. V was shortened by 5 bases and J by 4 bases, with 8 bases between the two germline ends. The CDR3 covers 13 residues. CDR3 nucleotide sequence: TGTGCCAGCAGCCTCGACATCACCGGGGAGCTGTTTTTT. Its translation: CASSLDITGELFF.

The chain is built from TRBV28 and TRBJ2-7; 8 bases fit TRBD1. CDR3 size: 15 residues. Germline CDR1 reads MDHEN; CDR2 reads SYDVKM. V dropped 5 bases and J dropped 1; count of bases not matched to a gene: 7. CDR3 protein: CASSRGQARSYEQYF. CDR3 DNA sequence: TGTGCCAGCAGTCGGGGACAGGCCCGATCCTACGAGCAGTACTTC.

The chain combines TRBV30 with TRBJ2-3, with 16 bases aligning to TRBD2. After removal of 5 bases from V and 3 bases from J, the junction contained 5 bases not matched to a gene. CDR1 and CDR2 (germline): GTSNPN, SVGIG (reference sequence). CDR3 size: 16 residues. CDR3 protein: CAWGTSGRARTDTQYF. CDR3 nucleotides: TGTGCCTGGGGGACTAGCGGGAGGGCCCGGACAGATACGCAGTATTTT.

The CDR3 protein is CAISAGQGGSYGYTF. CDR3 nucleotides: TGTGCCATCAGTGCTGGACAGGGCGGTAGCTATGGCTACACCTTC. The chain links TRBV10-3 to TRBJ1-2, with 8 bases lining up with TRBD1. From germline, CDR1 is ENHRY and CDR2 SYGVKD. V was clipped by 4 bases and J by 4 bases; unmatched bases: 8. The CDR3 is 15 residues long.

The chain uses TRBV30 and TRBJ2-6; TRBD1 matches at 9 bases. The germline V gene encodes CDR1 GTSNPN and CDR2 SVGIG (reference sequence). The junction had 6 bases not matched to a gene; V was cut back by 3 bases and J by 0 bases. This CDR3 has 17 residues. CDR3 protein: CAWSGQGSTSGANVLTF. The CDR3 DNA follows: TGTGCCTGGAGCGGACAGGGGTCCACCTCTGGGGCCAACGTCCTGACTTTC.

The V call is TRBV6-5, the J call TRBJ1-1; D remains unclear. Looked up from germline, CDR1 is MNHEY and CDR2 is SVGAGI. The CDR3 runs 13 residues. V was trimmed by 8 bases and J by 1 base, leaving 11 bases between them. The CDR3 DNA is TGTGCCAGCGGGCCTCGCCGGAACACTGAAGCTTTCTTT. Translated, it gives CASGPRRNTEAFF.

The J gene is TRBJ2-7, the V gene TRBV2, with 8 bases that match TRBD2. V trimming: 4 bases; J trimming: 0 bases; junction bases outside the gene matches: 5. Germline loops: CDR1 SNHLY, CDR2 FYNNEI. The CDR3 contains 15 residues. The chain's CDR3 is CASSGLAPSSYEQYF. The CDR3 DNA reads TGTGCCAGCAGTGGACTAGCGCCGAGCTCCTACGAGCAGTACTTC.

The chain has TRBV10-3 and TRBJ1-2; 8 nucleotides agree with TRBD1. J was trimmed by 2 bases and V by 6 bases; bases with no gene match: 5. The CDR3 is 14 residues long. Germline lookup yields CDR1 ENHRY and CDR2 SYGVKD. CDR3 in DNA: TGTGCCATCAGCTCCGGACAGGGAAACTATGGCTACACCTTC. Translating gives CAISSGQGNYGYTF.

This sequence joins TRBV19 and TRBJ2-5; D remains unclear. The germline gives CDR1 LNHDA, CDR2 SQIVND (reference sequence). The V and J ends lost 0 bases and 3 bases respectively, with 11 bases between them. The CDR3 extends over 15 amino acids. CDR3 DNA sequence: TGTGCCAGTAGTATAGATGGGTCCAGAAAAGAGACCCAGTACTTC. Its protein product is CASSIDGSRKETQYF.

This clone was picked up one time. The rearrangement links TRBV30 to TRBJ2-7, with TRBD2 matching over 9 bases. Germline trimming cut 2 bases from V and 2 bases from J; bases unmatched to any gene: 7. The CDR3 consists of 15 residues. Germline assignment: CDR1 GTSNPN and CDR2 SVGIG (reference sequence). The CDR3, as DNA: TGTGCCTGGAGTCGGGCGGGGGGGAACCCCTACGAGCAGTACTTC. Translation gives CAWSRAGGNPYEQYF.

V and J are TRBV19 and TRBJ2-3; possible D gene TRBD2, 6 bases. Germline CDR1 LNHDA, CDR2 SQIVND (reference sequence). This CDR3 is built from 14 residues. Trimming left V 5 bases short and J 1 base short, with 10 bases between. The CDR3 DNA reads TGTGCCAGTAGTCTCGGGAGACGCACAGATACGCAGTATTTT. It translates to CASSLGRRTDTQYF.